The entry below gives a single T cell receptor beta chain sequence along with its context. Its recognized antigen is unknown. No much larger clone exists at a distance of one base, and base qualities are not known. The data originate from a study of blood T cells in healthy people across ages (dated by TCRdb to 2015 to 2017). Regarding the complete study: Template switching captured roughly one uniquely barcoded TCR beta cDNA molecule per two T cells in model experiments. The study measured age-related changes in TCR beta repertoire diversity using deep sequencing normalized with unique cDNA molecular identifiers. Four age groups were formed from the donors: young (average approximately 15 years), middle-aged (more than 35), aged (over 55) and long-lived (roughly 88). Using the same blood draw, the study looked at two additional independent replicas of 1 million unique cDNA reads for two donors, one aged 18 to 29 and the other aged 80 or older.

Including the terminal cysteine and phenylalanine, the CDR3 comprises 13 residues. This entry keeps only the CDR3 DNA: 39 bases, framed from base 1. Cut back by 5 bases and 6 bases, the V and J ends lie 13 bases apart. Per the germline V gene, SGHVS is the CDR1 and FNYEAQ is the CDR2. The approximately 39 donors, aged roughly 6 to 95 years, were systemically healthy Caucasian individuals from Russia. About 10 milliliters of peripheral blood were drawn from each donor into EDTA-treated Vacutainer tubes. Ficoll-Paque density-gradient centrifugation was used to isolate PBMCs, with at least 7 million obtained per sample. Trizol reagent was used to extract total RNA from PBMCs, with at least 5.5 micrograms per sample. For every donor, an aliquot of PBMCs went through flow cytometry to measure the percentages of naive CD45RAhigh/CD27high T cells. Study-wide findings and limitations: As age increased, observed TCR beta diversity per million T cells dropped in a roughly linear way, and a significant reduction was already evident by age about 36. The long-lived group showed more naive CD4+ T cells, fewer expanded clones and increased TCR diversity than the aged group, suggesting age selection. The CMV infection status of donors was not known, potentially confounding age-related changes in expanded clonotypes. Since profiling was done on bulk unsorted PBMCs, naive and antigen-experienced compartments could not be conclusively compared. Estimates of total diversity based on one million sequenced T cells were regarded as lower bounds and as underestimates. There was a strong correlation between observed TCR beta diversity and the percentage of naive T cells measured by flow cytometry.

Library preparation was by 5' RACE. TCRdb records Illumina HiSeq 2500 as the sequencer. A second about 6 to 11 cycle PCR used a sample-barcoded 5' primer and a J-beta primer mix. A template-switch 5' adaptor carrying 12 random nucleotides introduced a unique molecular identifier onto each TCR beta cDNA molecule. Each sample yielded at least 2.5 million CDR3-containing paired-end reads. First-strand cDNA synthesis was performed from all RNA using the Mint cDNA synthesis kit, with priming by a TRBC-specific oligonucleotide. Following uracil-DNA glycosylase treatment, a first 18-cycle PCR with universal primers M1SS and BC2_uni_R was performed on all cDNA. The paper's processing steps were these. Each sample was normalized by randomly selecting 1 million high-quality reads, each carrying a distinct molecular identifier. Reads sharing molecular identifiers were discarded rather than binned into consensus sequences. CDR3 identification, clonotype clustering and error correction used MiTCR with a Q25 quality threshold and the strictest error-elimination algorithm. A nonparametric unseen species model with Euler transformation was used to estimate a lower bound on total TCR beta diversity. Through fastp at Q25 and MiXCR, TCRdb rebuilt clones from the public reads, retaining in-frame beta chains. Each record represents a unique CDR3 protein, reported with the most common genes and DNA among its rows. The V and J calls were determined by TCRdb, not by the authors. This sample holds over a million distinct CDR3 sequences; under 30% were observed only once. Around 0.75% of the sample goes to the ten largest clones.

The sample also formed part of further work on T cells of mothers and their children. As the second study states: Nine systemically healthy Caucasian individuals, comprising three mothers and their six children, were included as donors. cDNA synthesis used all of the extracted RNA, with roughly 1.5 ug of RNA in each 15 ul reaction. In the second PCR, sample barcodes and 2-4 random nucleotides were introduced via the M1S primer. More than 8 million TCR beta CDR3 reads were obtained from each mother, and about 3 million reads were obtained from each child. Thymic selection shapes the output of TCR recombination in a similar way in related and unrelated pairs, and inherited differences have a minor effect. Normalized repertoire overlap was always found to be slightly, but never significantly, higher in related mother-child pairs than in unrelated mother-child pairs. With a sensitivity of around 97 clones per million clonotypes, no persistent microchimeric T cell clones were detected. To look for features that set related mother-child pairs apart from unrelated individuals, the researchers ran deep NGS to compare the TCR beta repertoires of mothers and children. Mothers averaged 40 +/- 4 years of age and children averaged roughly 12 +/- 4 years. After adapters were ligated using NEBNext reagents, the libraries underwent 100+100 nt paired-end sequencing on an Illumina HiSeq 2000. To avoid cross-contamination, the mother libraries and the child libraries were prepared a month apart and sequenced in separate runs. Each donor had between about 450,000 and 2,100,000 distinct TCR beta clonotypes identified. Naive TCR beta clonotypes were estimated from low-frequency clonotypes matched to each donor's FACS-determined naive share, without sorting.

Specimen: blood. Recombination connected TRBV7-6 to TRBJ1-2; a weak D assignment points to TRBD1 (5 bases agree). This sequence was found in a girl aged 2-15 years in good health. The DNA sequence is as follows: TGTGCCAGCAGCCCCAGGGAAACGCATGGCTACACCTTC. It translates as CASSPRETHGYTF.